The entry below gives a single TCR beta chain sequence along with its context. CDR1 is SQVTM and CDR2 is ANQGSEA in the germline V gene. V lost 4 bases and J 8 bases, leaving 8 bases between the germline ends. This CDR3 region has 11 residues. The data were taken from a study of control samples from healthy donors and cancer patients. Clones were read by immunoSEQ multiplex PCR, and TCRdb kept only the in-frame ones, dropping some. The sample includes about 190,000 clones, over 80% of them seen just once. The sequencing sample was made of blood. The chain joins TRBV29-1 to TRBJ1-4; D gene uncertain. This TCR derives from a man aged 25-45 years in good health. The CDR3 DNA reads as TGCAGCGTTGGGTGGGAGGAAAAACTGTTTTTT. As protein: CSVGWEEKLFF.